This T cell receptor beta chain was captured by sequencing in a study of blood T cell repertoires in COVID-19. At the level of the study: From T cells, B-cell-depleted T cells, or PBMCs came the material, which was cDNA or gDNA.

The study drew participants aged roughly 18 to 89 years from about two dozen US areas. Clinical history reported by participants formed the basis on which cohorts were assigned. Cohort 3 recovery required two negative PCRs, clearance, or symptom resolution. TCRdb keeps only in-frame clones here, not all; method: immunoSEQ multiplex PCR. The data show some 200,000 clones, approximately 91% seen once. V lost 5 bases, J lost 10 bases, and 17 bases lay in between. CDR1 and CDR2 (germline): SGHVS, FQNEAQ. The CDR3 is 13 amino acids. The chain links TRBV7-8 to TRBJ1-1; tentatively, D is TRBD1 (5 bases). The TCR was taken from a young woman who had recovered from COVID-19. The specimen was PBMCs or T cells enriched from blood (not recorded which). The CDR3 spells CASSRDFQGSAFF. The CDR3 DNA reads TGTGCCAGCAGCCGGGACTTTCAAGGGTCAGCTTTCTTT.